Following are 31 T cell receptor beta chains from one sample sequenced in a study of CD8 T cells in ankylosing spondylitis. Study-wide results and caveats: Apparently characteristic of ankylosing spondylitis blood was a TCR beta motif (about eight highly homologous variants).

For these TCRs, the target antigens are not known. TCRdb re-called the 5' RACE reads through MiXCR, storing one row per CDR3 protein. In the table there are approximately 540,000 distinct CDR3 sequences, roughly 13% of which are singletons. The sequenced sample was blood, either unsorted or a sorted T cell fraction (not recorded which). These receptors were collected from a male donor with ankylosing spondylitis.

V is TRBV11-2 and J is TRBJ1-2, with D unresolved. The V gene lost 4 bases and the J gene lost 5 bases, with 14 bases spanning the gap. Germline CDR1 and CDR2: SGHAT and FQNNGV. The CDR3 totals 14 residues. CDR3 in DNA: TGTGCCAGCAGCTCGGACGGTGGCGAATATGGCTACACCTTC. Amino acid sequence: CASSSDGGEYGYTF.

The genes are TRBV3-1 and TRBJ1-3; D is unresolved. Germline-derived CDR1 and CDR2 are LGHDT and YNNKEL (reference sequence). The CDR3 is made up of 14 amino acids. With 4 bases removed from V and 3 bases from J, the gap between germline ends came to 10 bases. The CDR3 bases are TGTGCCAGCAGCCGGGTAGGGAGTGGAAACACCATATATTTT. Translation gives CASSRVGSGNTIYF.

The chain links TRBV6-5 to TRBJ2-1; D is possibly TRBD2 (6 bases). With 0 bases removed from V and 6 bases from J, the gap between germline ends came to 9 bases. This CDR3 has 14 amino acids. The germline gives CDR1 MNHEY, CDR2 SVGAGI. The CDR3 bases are TGTGCCAGCAGTTACTCGGGACTCCCCAATGAGCAGTTCTTC. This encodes CASSYSGLPNEQFF.

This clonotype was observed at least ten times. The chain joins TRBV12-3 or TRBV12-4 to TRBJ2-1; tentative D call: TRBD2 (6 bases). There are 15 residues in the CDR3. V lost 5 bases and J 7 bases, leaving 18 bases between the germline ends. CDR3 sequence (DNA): TGTGCCAGCAGTCGTGGAATCCGGGGGTGGAATGAGCAGTTCTTC. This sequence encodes CASSRGIRGWNEQFF.

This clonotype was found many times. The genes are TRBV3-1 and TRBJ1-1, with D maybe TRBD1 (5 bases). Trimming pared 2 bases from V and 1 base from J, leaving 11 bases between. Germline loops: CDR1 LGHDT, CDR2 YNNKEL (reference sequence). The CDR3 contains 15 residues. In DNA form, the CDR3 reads TGTGCCAGCAGCCAAAGGAGACAGCCGAACACTGAAGCTTTCTTT. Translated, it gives CASSQRRQPNTEAFF.

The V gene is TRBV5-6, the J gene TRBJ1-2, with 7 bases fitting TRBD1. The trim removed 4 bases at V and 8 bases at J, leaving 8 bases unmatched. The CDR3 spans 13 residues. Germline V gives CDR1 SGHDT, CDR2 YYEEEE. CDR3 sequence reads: CASSKDRVSGYTF. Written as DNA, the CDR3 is TGTGCCAGCAGCAAAGACAGGGTGAGCGGCTACACCTTC.

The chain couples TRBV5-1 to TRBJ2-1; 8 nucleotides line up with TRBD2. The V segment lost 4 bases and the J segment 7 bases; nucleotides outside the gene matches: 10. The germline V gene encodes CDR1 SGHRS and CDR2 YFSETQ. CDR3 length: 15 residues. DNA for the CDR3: TGCGCCAGCAGCGCGAGGGGAGCGGGAGAGAATGAGCAGTTCTTC. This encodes CASSARGAGENEQFF.

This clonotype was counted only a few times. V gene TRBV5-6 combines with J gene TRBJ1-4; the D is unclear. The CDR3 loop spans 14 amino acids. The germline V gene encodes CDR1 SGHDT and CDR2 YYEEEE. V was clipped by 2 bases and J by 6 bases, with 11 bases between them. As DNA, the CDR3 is TGTGCCAGCAGCTTCCGGCTCCGGGATGAAAAACTGTTTTTT. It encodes CASSFRLRDEKLFF.

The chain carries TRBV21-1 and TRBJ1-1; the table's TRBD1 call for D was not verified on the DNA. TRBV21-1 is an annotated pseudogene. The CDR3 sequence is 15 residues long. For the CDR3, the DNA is TGTGCCAGCAGCAAAAGAAGGGGGCGGAACACTGAAGCTTTCTTT. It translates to CASSKRRGRNTEAFF.

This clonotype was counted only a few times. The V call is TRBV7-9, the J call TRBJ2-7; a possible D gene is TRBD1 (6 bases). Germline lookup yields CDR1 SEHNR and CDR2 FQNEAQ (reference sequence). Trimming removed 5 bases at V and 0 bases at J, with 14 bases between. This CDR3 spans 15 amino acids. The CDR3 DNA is TGTGCCAGCAGCCAGGGGACGGGCCTCTCCTACGAGCAGTACTTC. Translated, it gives CASSQGTGLSYEQYF. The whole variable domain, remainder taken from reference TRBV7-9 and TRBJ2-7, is DTGVSQNPRHKITKRGQNVTFRCDPISEHNRLYWYRQTLGQGPEFLTYFQNEAQLEKSRLLSDRFSAERPKGSFSTLEIQRTEQGDSAMYLCASSQGTGLSYEQYFGPGTRLTVT.

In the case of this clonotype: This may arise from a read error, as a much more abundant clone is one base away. The CDR3 loop reads CSAREDGFLTDTQYF. For the CDR3, the DNA is TGCAGTGCTAGAGAGGACGGGTTTTTGACAGATACGCAGTATTTT. The V gene is TRBV20-1, the J gene TRBJ2-3, with unresolved D. Trimming left V 0 bases short and J 3 bases short, with 13 bases between. Germline V lookup: CDR1 DFQATT, CDR2 SNEGSKA (reference sequence). The CDR3 spans 15 residues.

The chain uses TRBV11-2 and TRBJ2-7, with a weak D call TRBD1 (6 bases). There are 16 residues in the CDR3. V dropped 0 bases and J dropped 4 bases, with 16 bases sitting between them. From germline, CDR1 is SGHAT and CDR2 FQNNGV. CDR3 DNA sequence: TGTGCCAGCAGCTTAGATAGTATGGACAGACTTTACGAGCAGTACTTC. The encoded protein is CASSLDSMDRLYEQYF.

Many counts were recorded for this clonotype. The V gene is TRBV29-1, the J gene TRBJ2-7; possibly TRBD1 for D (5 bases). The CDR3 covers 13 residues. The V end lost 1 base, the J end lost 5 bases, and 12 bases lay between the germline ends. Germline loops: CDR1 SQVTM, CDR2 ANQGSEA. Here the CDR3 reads CSVEVNRSDEQYF. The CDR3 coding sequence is TGCAGCGTTGAAGTGAACAGGAGCGACGAGCAGTACTTC.

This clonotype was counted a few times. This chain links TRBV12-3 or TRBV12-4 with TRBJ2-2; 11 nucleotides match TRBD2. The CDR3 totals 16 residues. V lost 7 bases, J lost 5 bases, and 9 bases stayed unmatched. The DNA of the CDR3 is TGTGCCAGCACCTCCTGGGGACTAGCGGATACCGGGGAGCTGTTTTTT. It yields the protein CASTSWGLADTGELFF.

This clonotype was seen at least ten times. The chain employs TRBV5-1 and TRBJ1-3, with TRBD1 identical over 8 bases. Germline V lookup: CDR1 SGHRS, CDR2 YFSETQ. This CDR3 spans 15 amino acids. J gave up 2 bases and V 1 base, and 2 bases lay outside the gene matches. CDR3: CASSLKTGAGNTIYF. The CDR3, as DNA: TGCGCCAGCAGCTTGAAGACAGGGGCTGGAAACACCATATATTTT.

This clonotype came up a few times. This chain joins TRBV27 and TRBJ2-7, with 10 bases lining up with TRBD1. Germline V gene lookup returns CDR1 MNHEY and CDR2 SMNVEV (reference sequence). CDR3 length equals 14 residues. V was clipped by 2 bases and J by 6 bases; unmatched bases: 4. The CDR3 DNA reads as TGTGCCAGCAGTTTAAGGGGGACAGGGGTCGAGCAGTACTTC. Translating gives CASSLRGTGVEQYF.

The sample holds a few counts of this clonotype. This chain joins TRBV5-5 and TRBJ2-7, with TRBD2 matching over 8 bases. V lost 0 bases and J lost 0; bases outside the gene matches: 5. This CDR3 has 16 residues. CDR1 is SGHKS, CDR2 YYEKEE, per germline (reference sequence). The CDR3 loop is CASSLVPSGSSYEQYF. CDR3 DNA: TGTGCCAGCAGCTTGGTACCAAGCGGGAGCTCCTACGAGCAGTACTTC.

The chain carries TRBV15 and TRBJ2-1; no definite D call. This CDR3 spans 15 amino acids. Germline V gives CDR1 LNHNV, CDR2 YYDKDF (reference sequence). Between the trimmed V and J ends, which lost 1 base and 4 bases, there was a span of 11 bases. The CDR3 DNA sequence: TGTGCCACCAGCAGAGCGCCCAAGTCGTACAATGAGCAGTTCTTC. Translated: CATSRAPKSYNEQFF.

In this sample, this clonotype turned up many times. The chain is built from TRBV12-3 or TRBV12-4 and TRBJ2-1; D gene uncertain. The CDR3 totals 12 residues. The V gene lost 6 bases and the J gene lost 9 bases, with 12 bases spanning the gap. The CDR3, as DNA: TGTGCCAGCAGCCCCGGTCCCGTTGAGCAGTTCTTC. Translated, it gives CASSPGPVEQFF.

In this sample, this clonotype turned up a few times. CDR3 in amino acids: CSASIGGNTEAFF. CDR3 bases: TGCAGCGCTTCGATTGGGGGGAACACTGAAGCTTTCTTT. V and J are TRBV29-1 and TRBJ1-1; possibly TRBD1 for D (5 bases). The ends were cut back, 7 bases at V and 1 base at J, with 13 bases in the middle. This CDR3 has 13 amino acids. Per germline, CDR1 SQVTM and CDR2 ANQGSEA.

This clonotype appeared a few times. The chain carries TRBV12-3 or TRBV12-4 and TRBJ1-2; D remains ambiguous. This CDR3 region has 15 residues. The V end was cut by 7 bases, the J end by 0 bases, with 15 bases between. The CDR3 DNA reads TGTGCCAGCAACCCGGACGGTCGGGCTAACTATGGCTACACCTTC. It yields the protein CASNPDGRANYGYTF.

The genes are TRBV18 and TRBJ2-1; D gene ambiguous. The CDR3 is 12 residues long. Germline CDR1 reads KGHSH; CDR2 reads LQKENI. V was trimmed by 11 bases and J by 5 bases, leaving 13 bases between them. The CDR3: CASQQENNEQFF. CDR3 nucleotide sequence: TGTGCCTCCCAGCAGGAGAACAATGAGCAGTTCTTC.

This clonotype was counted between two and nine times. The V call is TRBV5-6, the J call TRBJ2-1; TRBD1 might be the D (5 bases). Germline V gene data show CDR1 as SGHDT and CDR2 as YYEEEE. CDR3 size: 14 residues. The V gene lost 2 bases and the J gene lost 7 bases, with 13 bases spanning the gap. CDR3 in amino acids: CASSFRGVWNEQFF. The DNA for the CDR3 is TGTGCCAGCAGCTTTAGGGGCGTTTGGAATGAGCAGTTCTTC.

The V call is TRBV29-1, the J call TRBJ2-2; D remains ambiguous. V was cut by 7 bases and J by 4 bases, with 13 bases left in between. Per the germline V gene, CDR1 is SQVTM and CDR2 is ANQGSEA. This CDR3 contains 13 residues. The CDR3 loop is CSAGRQSTGELFF. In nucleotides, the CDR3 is TGCAGCGCTGGTCGGCAGTCCACCGGGGAGCTGTTTTTT.

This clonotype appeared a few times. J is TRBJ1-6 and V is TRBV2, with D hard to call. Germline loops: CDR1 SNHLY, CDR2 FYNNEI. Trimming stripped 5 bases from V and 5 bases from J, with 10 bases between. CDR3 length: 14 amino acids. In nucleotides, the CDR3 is TGTGCCAGCAGTAAGAGCCGGCATAATTCACCCCTCCACTTT. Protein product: CASSKSRHNSPLHF.

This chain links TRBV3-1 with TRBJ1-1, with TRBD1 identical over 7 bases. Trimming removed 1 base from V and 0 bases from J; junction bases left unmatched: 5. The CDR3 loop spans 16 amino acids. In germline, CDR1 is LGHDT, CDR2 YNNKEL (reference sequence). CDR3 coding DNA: TGTGCCAGCAGCCAAGGACAGGGCTGGCTGAACACTGAAGCTTTCTTT. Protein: CASSQGQGWLNTEAFF. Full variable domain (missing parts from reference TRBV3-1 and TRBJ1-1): DTAVSQTPKYLVTQMGNDKSIKCEQNLGHDTMYWYKQDSKKFLKIMFSYNNKELIINETVPNRFSPKSPDKAHLNLHINSLELGDSAVYFCASSQGQGWLNTEAFFGQGTRLTVV.

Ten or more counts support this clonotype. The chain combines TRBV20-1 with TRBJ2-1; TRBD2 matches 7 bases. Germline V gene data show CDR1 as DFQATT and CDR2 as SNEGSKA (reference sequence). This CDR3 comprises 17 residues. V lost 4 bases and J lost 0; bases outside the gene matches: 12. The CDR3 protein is CSAMLVGRRGSYNEQFF. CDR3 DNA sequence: TGCAGTGCTATGCTAGTCGGGAGGAGGGGCTCCTACAATGAGCAGTTCTTC.

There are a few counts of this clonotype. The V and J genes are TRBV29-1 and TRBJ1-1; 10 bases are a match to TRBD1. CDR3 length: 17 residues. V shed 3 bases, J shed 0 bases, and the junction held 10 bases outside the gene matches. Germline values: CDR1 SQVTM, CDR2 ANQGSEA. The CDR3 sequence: CSVEDRRGTGVNTEAFF. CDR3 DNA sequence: TGCAGCGTTGAGGATCGTAGAGGGACAGGGGTGAACACTGAAGCTTTCTTT.

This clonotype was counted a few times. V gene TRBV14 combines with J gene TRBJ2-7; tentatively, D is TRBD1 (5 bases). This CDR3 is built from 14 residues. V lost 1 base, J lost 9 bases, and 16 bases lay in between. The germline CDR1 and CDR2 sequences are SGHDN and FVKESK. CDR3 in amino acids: CASSQAAVGAPQYF. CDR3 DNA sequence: TGTGCCAGCAGCCAAGCAGCTGTAGGGGCGCCGCAGTACTTC. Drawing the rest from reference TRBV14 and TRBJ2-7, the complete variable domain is EAGVTQFPSHSVIEKGQTVTLRCDPISGHDNLYWYRRVMGKEIKFLLHFVKESKQDESGMPNNRFLAERTGGTYSTLKVQPAELEDSGVYFCASSQAAVGAPQYFGPGTRLTVT.

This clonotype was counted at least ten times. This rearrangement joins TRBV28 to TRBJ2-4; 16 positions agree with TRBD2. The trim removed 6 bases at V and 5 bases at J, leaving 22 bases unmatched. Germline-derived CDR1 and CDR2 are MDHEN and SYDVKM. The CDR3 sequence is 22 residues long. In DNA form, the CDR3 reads TGTGCCAGCAGCCAAACCTTCTCCGGGACTAGCGGGAGGGCCATCTTCCAAAACATTCAGTACTTC. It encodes CASSQTFSGTSGRAIFQNIQYF.

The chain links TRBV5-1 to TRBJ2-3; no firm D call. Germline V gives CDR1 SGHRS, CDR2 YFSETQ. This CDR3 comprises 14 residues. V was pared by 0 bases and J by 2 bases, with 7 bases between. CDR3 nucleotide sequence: TGCGCCAGCAGCTTGGATGCAGCCACAGATACGCAGTATTTT. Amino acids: CASSLDAATDTQYF.